This TCR beta chain originates from a study of blood T cell repertoires in COVID-19. For the study at large: COVID-19 samples, acute and convalescent, were from the United States, Italy and Spain.

Participant ages covered about 18 to 95 years across approximately 25 US areas. Which cohort a participant joined came from the clinical history participants gave. Some clones are missing from TCRdb's copy, which holds only in-frame ones; the method was immunoSEQ multiplex PCR. The sample has hundreds of thousands of clones, roughly 87% seen once. The specimen sequenced was PBMCs or T cells enriched from blood (not recorded which). The TCR was taken from a woman aged 25 to 39 with acute COVID-19.

The CDR3 DNA sequence: TGCGCCAGCAGCTTAACTTTGGCGAACACCGGGGAGCTGTTTTTT. Translation: CASSLTLANTGELFF. This sequence joins TRBV5-1 and TRBJ2-2; D is unclear. The CDR3 is 15 amino acids. The V end was cut by 2 bases, the J end by 0 bases, with 8 bases between. Per the germline V gene, CDR1 is SGHRS and CDR2 is YFSETQ.